This is a list of T cell receptor beta chains from one sample in a study of CD4 T cells in relation to SARS-CoV-2 and coronaviruses. The method was immunoSEQ multiplex PCR; TCRdb's version includes in-frame clones alone and lacks a portion of them. The profile covers 35,000 to 40,000 clones, with roughly 90% appearing a single time and less than 10% taken by the ten largest. Sample: memory CD4+ T cells from PBMCs. Receptors were obtained from an adult with COVID-19. The CDR3 runs from the conserved cysteine through the conserved F or W. Fields, in order: D gene, clone size, V gene, J gene, CDR3 protein, CDR3 DNA. A D gene is named only where the DNA matches it firmly. Size values are once, few and many counts, or a class for expanded clones, and some rows have none.

d_call: -
clone_size: once
v_call: TRBV5-6
j_call: TRBJ2-6
cdr3_aa: CASSLIGVDSGANVLTF
cdr3_nt: TGTGCCAGCAGCCTAATTGGAGTCGACTCTGGGGCCAACGTCCTGACTTTC

d_call: TRBD1
clone_size: -
v_call: TRBV7-6
j_call: TRBJ2-5
cdr3_aa: CASSRTGTGAETQYF
cdr3_nt: TGTGCCAGCAGCCGTACCGGGACAGGGGCAGAGACCCAGTACTTC

d_call: -
clone_size: -
v_call: TRBV30
j_call: TRBJ2-3
cdr3_aa: CAWSTSPTTDTDTQYF
cdr3_nt: TGTGCCTGGAGTACCTCCCCGACAACAGACACAGATACGCAGTATTTT

d_call: -
clone_size: -
v_call: TRBV2
j_call: TRBJ1-1
cdr3_aa: CASSEGFLNTEAFF
cdr3_nt: TGTGCCAGCAGTGAAGGCTTTCTGAACACTGAAGCTTTCTTT

d_call: TRBD2
clone_size: once
v_call: TRBV11-1
j_call: TRBJ2-4
cdr3_aa: CASSLLALADIQYF
cdr3_nt: TGTGCCAGCAGCTTACTGGCTCTAGCGGACATTCAGTACTTC

d_call: -
clone_size: -
v_call: TRBV4-1
j_call: TRBJ1-2
cdr3_aa: CASSQRGVGYTF
cdr3_nt: TGCGCCAGCAGCCAGAGGGGGGTTGGCTACACCTTC

d_call: TRBD1
clone_size: -
v_call: TRBV6-5
j_call: TRBJ1-3
cdr3_aa: CASSYRGLGNTIYF
cdr3_nt: TGTGCCAGCAGTTACAGGGGGCTCGGAAACACCATATATTTT

d_call: -
clone_size: -
v_call: TRBV2
j_call: TRBJ1-3
cdr3_aa: CASSEGPPAGVSGNTIYF
cdr3_nt: TGTGCCAGCAGTGAAGGTCCCCCGGCAGGAGTCTCTGGAAACACCATATATTTT

d_call: -
clone_size: -
v_call: TRBV4-1
j_call: TRBJ2-7
cdr3_aa: CASSQEGRGLGEQYF
cdr3_nt: TGCGCCAGCAGCCAAGAAGGAAGGGGGTTAGGCGAGCAGTACTTC

d_call: TRBD1
clone_size: few
v_call: TRBV19
j_call: TRBJ1-2
cdr3_aa: CASSPTHVTGDGYTF
cdr3_nt: TGTGCCAGTAGTCCAACCCACGTGACAGGGGACGGCTACACCTTC

d_call: TRBD1
clone_size: -
v_call: TRBV28
j_call: TRBJ2-4
cdr3_aa: CASSSPPGQVVQYF
cdr3_nt: TGTGCCAGCAGTTCCCCGCCGGGACAGGTCGTTCAGTACTTC

d_call: TRBD1
clone_size: -
v_call: TRBV29-1
j_call: TRBJ2-5
cdr3_aa: CALDRGIETQYF
cdr3_nt: TGCGCGCTGGACAGGGGGATTGAGACCCAGTACTTC

d_call: -
clone_size: -
v_call: TRBV28
j_call: TRBJ1-4
cdr3_aa: CASSFFRSGDNEKLFF
cdr3_nt: TGTGCCAGCAGTTTCTTCCGGAGCGGGGATAATGAAAAACTGTTTTTT

d_call: -
clone_size: -
v_call: TRBV19
j_call: TRBJ1-1
cdr3_aa: CASSIWGGPEAFF
cdr3_nt: TGTGCCAGTAGTATTTGGGGGGGCCCTGAAGCTTTCTTT

d_call: -
clone_size: few
v_call: TRBV7-3
j_call: TRBJ2-2
cdr3_aa: CASSLLGGSYTGELFF
cdr3_nt: TGTGCCAGCAGCTTATTGGGGGGTTCGTACACCGGGGAGCTGTTTTTT

d_call: -
clone_size: -
v_call: TRBV9
j_call: TRBJ1-6
cdr3_aa: CASSADLKNNSPLHF
cdr3_nt: TGTGCCAGCAGCGCGGACTTGAAAAATAATTCACCCCTCCACTTT

d_call: -
clone_size: -
v_call: TRBV24-1
j_call: TRBJ1-1
cdr3_aa: CATSEGRGPGYTEAFF
cdr3_nt: TGTGCCACCAGTGAGGGTCGGGGGCCAGGGTACACTGAAGCTTTCTTT

d_call: -
clone_size: -
v_call: TRBV5-1
j_call: TRBJ2-3
cdr3_aa: CASSLRGVSTDTQYF
cdr3_nt: TGCGCCAGCAGCTTGAGAGGGGTATCCACAGATACGCAGTATTTT

d_call: -
clone_size: few
v_call: TRBV5-1
j_call: TRBJ1-1
cdr3_aa: CASSLASEGRANTEAFF
cdr3_nt: TGCGCCAGCAGCTTGGCCTCGGAGGGTAGGGCGAACACTGAAGCTTTCTTT

d_call: -
clone_size: -
v_call: TRBV4-1
j_call: TRBJ2-5
cdr3_aa: CASSQDRGAFQETQYF
cdr3_nt: TGCGCCAGCAGCCAAGATAGGGGGGCGTTCCAAGAGACCCAGTACTTC

d_call: TRBD2
clone_size: -
v_call: TRBV4-2
j_call: TRBJ2-5
cdr3_aa: CASSQASGTSGGAGTQYF
cdr3_nt: TGTGCCAGCAGCCAGGCCTCCGGGACTAGCGGGGGGGCGGGGACCCAGTACTTC

d_call: -
clone_size: -
v_call: TRBV3-1/TRBV3-2
j_call: TRBJ2-7
cdr3_aa: CASSQGTRDEQYF
cdr3_nt: TGTGCCAGCAGCCAAGGGACGCGGGACGAGCAGTACTTC

d_call: TRBD2
clone_size: -
v_call: TRBV5-1
j_call: TRBJ2-2
cdr3_aa: CASSSSGSTGELFF
cdr3_nt: TGCGCCAGCAGCTCTAGCGGGAGCACCGGGGAGCTGTTTTTT

d_call: -
clone_size: -
v_call: TRBV28
j_call: TRBJ1-1
cdr3_aa: CASTLPTEAFF
cdr3_nt: TGTGCCAGCACTCTACCCACTGAAGCTTTCTTT

d_call: TRBD1
clone_size: -
v_call: TRBV5-4
j_call: TRBJ2-4
cdr3_aa: CASSRQGFAKNIQYF
cdr3_nt: TGTGCCAGCAGCCGACAGGGGTTTGCCAAAAACATTCAGTACTTC

d_call: -
clone_size: once
v_call: TRBV19
j_call: TRBJ1-2
cdr3_aa: CASSTRDFYGYTF
cdr3_nt: TGTGCCAGTAGCACCCGGGACTTCTATGGCTACACCTTC

d_call: TRBD2
clone_size: -
v_call: TRBV30
j_call: TRBJ2-3
cdr3_aa: CAWSVRRGGADTQYF
cdr3_nt: TGTGCCTGGAGTGTACGGCGGGGGGGCGCAGATACGCAGTATTTT

d_call: TRBD1
clone_size: -
v_call: TRBV5-1
j_call: TRBJ2-7
cdr3_aa: CASSLIPGQSSYEQYF
cdr3_nt: TGCGCCAGCAGCTTGATTCCGGGACAGAGCTCCTACGAGCAGTACTTC

d_call: TRBD1
clone_size: -
v_call: TRBV27
j_call: TRBJ1-2
cdr3_aa: CASSTPGQGALGGYTF
cdr3_nt: TGTGCCAGCAGTACGCCGGGACAGGGGGCTCTCGGTGGCTACACCTTC

d_call: -
clone_size: -
v_call: TRBV7-2
j_call: TRBJ1-5
cdr3_aa: CASSFSGLGNQPQHF
cdr3_nt: TGTGCCAGCAGCTTCTCGGGCCTGGGAAATCAGCCCCAGCATTTT

d_call: -
clone_size: few
v_call: TRBV7-3
j_call: TRBJ1-3
cdr3_aa: CASSLSPGNGNTIYF
cdr3_nt: TGTGCCAGCAGCTTATCTCCAGGGAATGGAAACACCATATATTTT

d_call: -
clone_size: -
v_call: TRBV15
j_call: TRBJ2-4
cdr3_aa: CATSRGVAKNIQYF
cdr3_nt: TGTGCCACCAGCAGAGGAGTAGCCAAAAACATTCAGTACTTC

d_call: TRBD1
clone_size: -
v_call: TRBV7-6
j_call: TRBJ1-1
cdr3_aa: CASRDREGNTEAFF
cdr3_nt: TGTGCCAGCAGGGACAGGGAGGGGAACACTGAAGCTTTCTTT

d_call: TRBD1
clone_size: -
v_call: TRBV5-4
j_call: TRBJ1-6
cdr3_aa: CASSAGGQGGWNSPLHF
cdr3_nt: TGTGCCAGCAGCGCCGGGGGGCAGGGGGGTTGGAATTCACCCCTCCACTTT

d_call: -
clone_size: -
v_call: TRBV6-2/TRBV6-3
j_call: TRBJ1-2
cdr3_aa: CASSSTGFNGYGYTF
cdr3_nt: TGTGCCAGCAGTTCAACAGGGTTCAACGGCTATGGCTACACCTTC

d_call: -
clone_size: few
v_call: TRBV5-8
j_call: TRBJ1-2
cdr3_aa: CASSRSLGGYTF
cdr3_nt: TGTGCCAGCAGCCGAAGTCTGGGTGGCTACACCTTC

d_call: -
clone_size: -
v_call: TRBV4-1
j_call: TRBJ1-2
cdr3_aa: CASSQEDRSYYGYTF
cdr3_nt: TGCGCCAGCAGCCAAGAAGACAGGTCCTACTATGGCTACACCTTC

d_call: TRBD2
clone_size: -
v_call: TRBV19
j_call: TRBJ2-2
cdr3_aa: CASSMGLTTGELFF
cdr3_nt: TGTGCCAGTAGTATGGGACTAACCACCGGGGAGCTGTTTTTT

d_call: TRBD1
clone_size: -
v_call: TRBV27
j_call: TRBJ2-7
cdr3_aa: CASSLEGQDYPQYF
cdr3_nt: TGTGCCAGCAGTTTAGAGGGACAGGACTATCCACAGTACTTC

d_call: TRBD2
clone_size: once
v_call: TRBV10-1
j_call: TRBJ2-2
cdr3_aa: CASSNRLGEGRTGELFF
cdr3_nt: TGCGCCAGCAGCAATCGCCTCGGGGAGGGTCGGACCGGGGAGCTGTTTTTT

d_call: TRBD2
clone_size: -
v_call: TRBV4-3
j_call: TRBJ2-1
cdr3_aa: CASSQKRGPYNEQFF
cdr3_nt: TGCGCCAGCAGCCAGAAGCGGGGCCCCTACAATGAGCAGTTCTTC

d_call: -
clone_size: once
v_call: TRBV6-5
j_call: TRBJ1-2
cdr3_aa: CASSSSDGFYGYTF
cdr3_nt: TGTGCCAGCAGTTCCTCAGACGGGTTCTATGGCTACACCTTC

d_call: -
clone_size: few
v_call: TRBV7-2
j_call: TRBJ2-7
cdr3_aa: CASSLVGREKKYF
cdr3_nt: TGTGCCAGCAGCCTAGTGGGCCGGGAGAAAAAGTACTTC

d_call: TRBD1
clone_size: -
v_call: TRBV6-6
j_call: TRBJ2-2
cdr3_aa: CASNRPGQENTGELFF
cdr3_nt: TGTGCCAGCAATAGACCGGGACAGGAGAACACCGGGGAGCTGTTTTTT

d_call: TRBD1
clone_size: -
v_call: TRBV9
j_call: TRBJ2-5
cdr3_aa: CASSAQQGARETQYF
cdr3_nt: TGTGCCAGCAGCGCCCAACAGGGGGCTAGAGAGACCCAGTACTTC

d_call: -
clone_size: -
v_call: TRBV20-1
j_call: TRBJ1-6
cdr3_aa: CSASVATLDNSPLHF
cdr3_nt: TGCAGTGCTAGTGTGGCAACCTTGGATAATTCACCCCTCCACTTT

d_call: -
clone_size: -
v_call: TRBV4-2
j_call: TRBJ2-3
cdr3_aa: CASSQDQISTDTQYF
cdr3_nt: TGTGCCAGCAGCCAAGACCAAATCTCCACAGATACGCAGTATTTT

d_call: -
clone_size: -
v_call: TRBV10-3
j_call: TRBJ2-3
cdr3_aa: CAIGGGISDTQYF
cdr3_nt: TGTGCCATCGGTGGGGGGATCTCAGATACGCAGTATTTT

d_call: -
clone_size: -
v_call: TRBV3-1/TRBV3-2
j_call: TRBJ1-4
cdr3_aa: CASTSGSSNEKLFF
cdr3_nt: TGTGCCAGCACCTCAGGGTCCTCAAATGAAAAACTGTTTTTT

d_call: TRBD1
clone_size: -
v_call: TRBV6-5
j_call: TRBJ2-7
cdr3_aa: CAKLKTGFPYEQYF
cdr3_nt: TGTGCCAAACTTAAGACAGGGTTCCCCTACGAGCAGTACTTC

d_call: -
clone_size: once
v_call: TRBV28
j_call: TRBJ2-3
cdr3_aa: CASSRGGGSHTQYF
cdr3_nt: TGTGCCAGCAGCCGAGGGGGCGGGAGTCATACGCAGTATTTT

d_call: TRBD1
clone_size: -
v_call: TRBV5-1
j_call: TRBJ2-5
cdr3_aa: CASSIQGLEETQYF
cdr3_nt: TGCGCCAGCAGCATACAGGGGCTAGAGGAGACCCAGTACTTC

d_call: -
clone_size: -
v_call: TRBV28
j_call: TRBJ2-1
cdr3_aa: CASSSGGRAEFF
cdr3_nt: TGTGCCAGCAGTTCGGGGGGCAGGGCGGAGTTCTTC

d_call: TRBD2
clone_size: -
v_call: TRBV4-2
j_call: TRBJ2-7
cdr3_aa: CASSKGSLAETRSSYEQYF
cdr3_nt: TGTGCCAGCAGCAAGGGGTCACTAGCGGAGACCAGGAGCTCCTACGAGCAGTACTTC

d_call: TRBD1
clone_size: few
v_call: TRBV19
j_call: TRBJ1-2
cdr3_aa: CASSIPGTAGGYTF
cdr3_nt: TGTGCCAGTAGTATACCGGGGACAGCTGGTGGCTACACCTTC

d_call: TRBD1
clone_size: -
v_call: TRBV5-1
j_call: TRBJ2-3
cdr3_aa: CASSLNRGGTDTQYF
cdr3_nt: TGCGCCAGCAGCTTAAACAGGGGGGGCACAGATACGCAGTATTTT

d_call: -
clone_size: once
v_call: TRBV5-6
j_call: TRBJ1-1
cdr3_aa: CASSLKVSENTEAFF
cdr3_nt: TGTGCCAGCAGCTTGAAGGTTTCGGAGAACACTGAAGCTTTCTTT

d_call: -
clone_size: once
v_call: TRBV20-1
j_call: TRBJ1-2
cdr3_aa: CSASLTLRGSGGYTF
cdr3_nt: TGCAGTGCTAGTCTCACGCTTCGGGGGTCCGGTGGCTACACCTTC

d_call: -
clone_size: once
v_call: TRBV18
j_call: TRBJ1-4
cdr3_aa: CASSPRSGQGEKLFF
cdr3_nt: TGTGCCAGCTCACCACGGTCAGGACAAGGGGAAAAACTGTTTTTT

d_call: -
clone_size: -
v_call: TRBV5-1
j_call: TRBJ1-2
cdr3_aa: CASSLASVNYGYTF
cdr3_nt: TGCGCCAGCAGCTTGGCCTCGGTAAACTATGGCTACACCTTC